This T cell receptor beta chain derives from a study of blood T cell repertoires in COVID-19. On the study more broadly: PBMCs, B-cell-depleted T cells, or T cells were the source of the cDNA or gDNA that made up the material.

In the study's own analysis: It was from reference gene primer amplification that nucleated cell counts were estimated. Measured with immunoSEQ multiplex PCR; TCRdb has only the in-frame clones, and not every one. That table is the source of V, J and clone size, and D and trimming were worked out from the DNA. The table lists roughly 400,000 clones, over 85% of them singletons. Cohorts were assigned according to the clinical history that participants reported. Two negative PCRs, clearance, or symptom resolution were required of recovered Cohort 3 donors. CDR3 length: 16 residues. CDR1 is LNHNV and CDR2 is YYDKDF in the germline V gene (reference sequence). V gave up 0 bases and J gave up 6 bases; unmatched junction bases: 6.

The sample consisted of PBMCs or T cells enriched from blood (not recorded which). The origin of this receptor is a woman under 40 who had recovered from COVID-19. The genes are TRBV15 and TRBJ1-5, with 9 bases aligning to TRBD1. In DNA, the CDR3 is TGTGCCACCAGCAGAGATGGGACAGGGTCCAGTCAGCCCCAGCATTTT. Its protein is CATSRDGTGSSQPQHF. Drawing the rest from reference TRBV15 and TRBJ1-5, the complete variable domain is DAMVIQNPRYQVTQFGKPVTLSCSQTLNHNVMYWYQQKSSQAPKLLFHYYDKDFNNEADTPDNFQSRRPNTSFCFLDIRSPGLGDTAMYLCATSRDGTGSSQPQHFGDGTRLSIL.